This TCR beta chain was identified in a study of T cells expressing NK-cell markers. Overall study: It was sorted CD3+CD56-NKG2C+, CD3+CD56+NKG2C- and CD3+CD56+NKG2C+ T cells that provided the TCR beta repertoires. Regarding the study as a whole: Certain NKG2C+ T cell clones were expanded, and their HCMV specificity remained unclear. Similarly, these clonotypes led the CD3+CD56-NKG2C+ fraction as well in several donors. CD8+ T cells in roughly six donors included dominant NKG2C+ clonotypes at roughly 1.0-7.0%.

As to this clonotype: Its antigen remains unidentified.

TCRdb reprocessed the 5' RACE reads, with one entry per CDR3 protein and no DNA. With roughly 380,000 distinct CDR3 sequences in the sample, the ten largest clones hold 5% to 5.5%. The sequence was collected from a man between 18 and 69 years old in good health. Input material: blood T cells: a sorted CD56 or NKG2C T cell subset, CD4+ or CD8+ T cells, or bulk PBMC T cells (not recorded which).

CDR3 sequence: CASNLRGSVSFGEQFF. The rearrangement uses TRBV2 and TRBJ2-1; absent DNA, TCRdb's TRBD1 call cannot be checked. There are 16 residues in the CDR3. Germline V CDR1 and CDR2: SNHLY, FYNNEI. The full variable domain, completed using reference TRBV2 and TRBJ2-1, is EPEVTQTPSHQVTQMGQEVILRCVPISNHLYFYWYRQILGQKVEFLVSFYNNEISEKSEIFDDQFSVERPDGSNFTLKIRSTKLEDSAMYFCASNLRGSVSFGEQFFGPGTRLTVL.